One T cell receptor (beta chain) is described in this entry. This clone was seen a single time. Its antigen specificity is not known. Base qualities are not recorded, but no much larger clone differs from it by a single base. This sample is part of a study of memory CD4+ T cells and cytomegalovirus serostatus (dated by TCRdb to about 2019). Study-wide context: The cohort included around 33 healthy adults from Belgium, of whom 9 were CMV seropositive and about 24 were CMV seronegative. To replicate a published TCR-based CMV serostatus classifier, the study sequenced CD4+ memory TCRbeta repertoires from a Belgian cohort whose cytomegalovirus serostatus was known. Broader findings and caveats from the paper: On the Belgian cohort, the classifier based on the original framework reached a median bootstrapped AUC of nearly 0.96, with a 95% CI of 0.76-1.00. Of around 160 previously reported CMV-associated TCRbeta sequences, approximately 64 appeared in the CD4+ memory repertoires, each in one to five individuals. The results were read as suggesting that the CMV-associated TCR signature is, for the most part, present in the CD4+ memory repertoire. For predicting CMV serostatus, the median bootstrapped AUC was about 0.95 using the original framework and less than 0.93 using a US-trained random forest. Only CD4+CD45RO+ memory cells were sequenced, in contrast to the original study, which included naive and memory CD4+ and CD8+ populations.

The germline V gene provides CDR1 MDHEN and CDR2 SYDVKM. The CDR3 measures 15 amino acids from cysteine to phenylalanine. The only DNA kept is the CDR3, 45 bases in frame from the first base. The trim is 3 bases for V and 6 bases for J, with a gap of 15 bases between the germline ends. The Quick-DNA Microprep Kit was used to extract genomic DNA from the sorted cells. Amplification of TCRbeta DNA was done with the immunoSEQ hsTCRbeta kit, following the protocol from the manufacturer. An Illumina MiSeq instrument was used to sequence the TCRbeta libraries. From the authors' description of their analysis: Removing out-of-frame sequences left a few million distinct TCRbeta sequences, an average of approximately 61,000 per individual. Each individual was scored using the number of 164 previously reported CMV-associated TCRbeta sequences that the individual carried and the total number of productive distinct TCRbeta sequences. A beta-binomial model was reimplemented in Python, and scikit-learn random forests with default parameters were trained on US cohort data. Classifier performance on the Belgian cohort was reported as the median AUC with percentile confidence intervals calculated over 10,000 bootstrap iterations. TCRdb provides this immuneACCESS table in a form limited to in-frame rearrangements. Some clones are lacking; in checked studies, under half of them reflect an unresolved V gene, and why the rest are absent is not known. The DNA was the basis for D and trimming; V, J and clone size are from that table. The sample table contains under 65,000 clones; only one count was recorded for around four fifths of them. The ten largest clones take up about 0.64% of the sample.

Single viable CD3+CD4+CD8-CD45RO+ cells were sorted as memory CD4+ T cells on a FACSAria II. CMV serostatus was assessed using a Roche Elecsys assay, by which serum IgG against CMV pp150, pp28, p38 and p52 was detected. Once the samples were thawed, total CD4+ T cells were enriched through positive selection using CD4 magnetic microbeads. Samples originated from another study that specifically interrogated the CD4+ T cell memory repertoire. Peripheral blood mononuclear cells were isolated and cryopreserved according to standard operating procedures, and serum was stored at -80 degrees C. CD3-PerCP (BW264/56), CD4-APC (RPA-T4), CD45RO-PE (UCHT1) and CD8-Pacific Orange (3B5) antibodies were used for staining, and non-viable cells were excluded with Sytox blue.

The V and J segments used are TRBV28 and TRBJ2-1; the D element might be TRBD1 or TRBD2, as each aligns at 5 bases. This sequence was found in an adult in good health and CMV-seronegative. Input material: memory CD4+ T cells from blood. The DNA sequence follows: TGTGCCAGCAGTTTCTTGGGGGTTATCGGCAATGAGCAGTTCTTC. The encoded protein is CASSFLGVIGNEQFF.